The T cell receptor beta chain described here comes from a study of cytomegalovirus exposure and HLA in healthy donors. PCR was performed using 60 Vbeta and 13 Jbeta primers. In the study's own analysis: Roughly 11 million of the about 80 million unique TCR beta chains counted in a later analysis were shared. The table came from immunoSEQ multiplex PCR; TCRdb's copy has only in-frame clones and leaves some out. Clone size and V and J calls were adopted from that table, with D and trimming inferred from the DNA. In the table there are 200,000 or so clones, under 90% of which are singletons. The V and J ends lost 9 bases and 3 bases respectively, with 12 bases between them. The CDR3 runs 12 residues. Per germline, CDR1 SGHAT and CDR2 FQNNGV.

The chain combines TRBV11-2 with TRBJ2-7; D might be TRBD2 (7 bases). Sequencing was performed on PBMCs. The origin of this receptor is a human donor in good health. CDR3 bases: TGTGCCAGTAAAGGGGGGGACTACGAGCAGTACTTC. This translates into CASKGGDYEQYF.